The rows below give T cell receptor beta chains drawn from one sample of a study of control samples from healthy donors and cancer patients. The repertoire was sequenced with immunoSEQ multiplex PCR; TCRdb's copy has only in-frame clones and lacks some. The data contain around 170,000 clones, approximately 94% of them singletons. Sequencing used blood. The receptors shown here come from a young man in good health. Each CDR3 is given with its conserved first and last residue. Fields, in order: J gene, V gene, clone size, D gene, CDR3 DNA, CDR3 protein. A D gene is named only where the DNA matches it firmly. Where a row states a size, it is once, few, many or the class of an expanded clone; other rows omit it.

TRBJ1-2,TRBV6-5,NA,NA,TGTGCCAGCAGTTACCGTGGGGCAGCTAACTATGGCTACACCTTC,CASSYRGAANYGYTF
TRBJ1-1,TRBV7-2,once,TRBD1,TGTGCCAGCAGTCGAGACAGGGGGGGGACTGAAGCTTTCTTT,CASSRDRGGTEAFF
TRBJ1-2,TRBV28,few,NA,TGTGCCAGCAGTTTATGGGGAAACGGCTACACCTTC,CASSLWGNGYTF
TRBJ2-7,TRBV27,NA,NA,TGTGCCAGCAGTTTAAGGGCTTACTACGAGCAGTACTTC,CASSLRAYYEQYF
TRBJ2-7,TRBV13,few,TRBD2,TGTGCCAGCAGCTCGGGACTAGACTACGAGCAGTACTTC,CASSSGLDYEQYF
TRBJ1-6,TRBV6-6,NA,NA,TGTGCCAGCAGGCCGCGAGGTTTTGAGGGTAATTCACCCCTCCACTTT,CASRPRGFEGNSPLHF
TRBJ2-3,TRBV21-1,NA,NA,TGTGCCAGCAGCAAAGTGGGTCCCAGCGGGAGGAGTATTAGCACAGATACGCAGTATTTT,CASSKVGPSGRSISTDTQYF
TRBJ2-7,TRBV2,once,NA,TGTGCCAGCAGTGTTAGAACAGGGCATTCCTACGAGCAGTACTTC,CASSVRTGHSYEQYF
TRBJ2-5,TRBV19,once,NA,TGTGCCAGTAGTCCCCGGGACATAGGCCAGGAGACCCAGTACTTC,CASSPRDIGQETQYF
TRBJ2-1,TRBV29-1,NA,NA,TGCAGCGTTGAAGATTCGGCCGGCAGAATTCTATTACGCTCCTACAATGAGCAGTTCTTC,CSVEDSAGRILLRSYNEQFF
TRBJ1-6,TRBV7-9,NA,NA,TGTGCCAGCAGCTTAGTAGGTCCTAATTCACCCCTCCACTTT,CASSLVGPNSPLHF
TRBJ2-4,TRBV28,NA,NA,TGTGCCAGCAGTTTAGCAGGGGCGAACATTCAGTACTTC,CASSLAGANIQYF
TRBJ2-5,TRBV3-1/TRBV3-2,NA,NA,TGTGCCAGCAGCCAAGATCTTCGGGGGGCCGGGGAGACCCAGTACTTC,CASSQDLRGAGETQYF
TRBJ2-3,TRBV19,NA,NA,TGTGCCAGTAGTATTCAGCTCACAGATACGCAGTATTTT,CASSIQLTDTQYF
TRBJ2-5,TRBV7-9,NA,NA,TGTGCCAGCAGCCTTGTAGGGGAGACCCAGTACTTC,CASSLVGETQYF
TRBJ2-7,TRBV18,NA,NA,TGTGCCAGCTCCCTGCTGGCGTCATCGGGTGTCTACGAGCAGTACTTC,CASSLLASSGVYEQYF
TRBJ1-1,TRBV5-1,NA,NA,TGCGCCAGCAGCTCACGGACGGGGAACACTGAAGCTTTCTTT,CASSSRTGNTEAFF
TRBJ2-5,TRBV11-2,once,TRBD2,TGTGCCAGCAGCTTAGGGACTAGCGGAGCCCAAGAGACCCAGTACTTC,CASSLGTSGAQETQYF
TRBJ1-1,TRBV19,NA,NA,TGTGCCAGTAGTATCCCCGGCGGGGGGAGGACTGAAGCTTTCTTT,CASSIPGGGRTEAFF
TRBJ2-3,TRBV9,NA,NA,TGTGCCAGCAGCGTAGGAGCGTGGGACGTTACAACAGATACGCAGTATTTT,CASSVGAWDVTTDTQYF
TRBJ2-7,TRBV27,NA,NA,TGTGCCAGCAGTTACCAACAGGGATTCGAGCAGTACTTC,CASSYQQGFEQYF
TRBJ2-2,TRBV24-1,NA,NA,TGTGCCACCAGTGATTTGGGGACCCAGAAAACCGGGGAGCTGTTTTTT,CATSDLGTQKTGELFF
TRBJ2-7,TRBV10-3,NA,NA,TGTGCCACCCTCTCCACCCCAAGCCGGATCTACGAGCAGTACTTC,CATLSTPSRIYEQYF
TRBJ2-7,TRBV10-3,NA,NA,TGTGCCATCAGACAATCCTACGAGCAGTACTTC,CAIRQSYEQYF
TRBJ1-2,TRBV2,NA,TRBD1,TGTGCCAGCACACCCGTGGGACAGGGGAACTATGGCTACACCTTC,CASTPVGQGNYGYTF
TRBJ2-7,TRBV7-9,NA,TRBD1,TGTGCCAGCAGCTTAGCGCAGGGACAGGGGATCTACGAGCAGTACTTC,CASSLAQGQGIYEQYF
TRBJ2-1,TRBV30,NA,TRBD2,TGTGCCTGGAGTGCGCTGGAGGGACTAGCCGTAGACAATGAGCAGTTCTTC,CAWSALEGLAVDNEQFF
TRBJ1-1,TRBV7-2,NA,TRBD1,TGTGCCAGCAGCTTAGCGCTTGGACAGGGGGCCATCATGAACACTGAAGCTTTCTTT,CASSLALGQGAIMNTEAFF
TRBJ2-2,TRBV19,NA,NA,TGTGCCAGTAAAAAGCGGACGGCACGGGAGCTGTTTTTT,CASKKRTARELFF
TRBJ2-3,TRBV5-4,NA,NA,TGTGCCAGCAGCCAAAAGGGACAAGGGGGAGATACGCAGTATTTT,CASSQKGQGGDTQYF
TRBJ1-6,TRBV5-1,few,NA,TGCGCCAGCAGCTTGGACAGGGTCAATTCACCCCTCCACTTT,CASSLDRVNSPLHF
TRBJ1-5,TRBV7-9,NA,TRBD1,TGTGCCAGCAGCCCCGGGACAGATCATCAGCCCCAGCATTTT,CASSPGTDHQPQHF
TRBJ2-1,TRBV11-2,NA,NA,TGTGCCAGCAGGTTAGGAGTTAGCTCCTACAATGAGCAGTTCTTC,CASRLGVSSYNEQFF
TRBJ2-6,TRBV5-1,NA,NA,TGCGCCAGCAGCGCGGCCCTCGGGGGGGCCAACGTCCTGACTTTC,CASSAALGGANVLTF
TRBJ1-1,TRBV6-6,NA,TRBD1,TGTGCCAGCAGACAGAGGGGGCTCTTAGGCACTGAAGCTTTCTTT,CASRQRGLLGTEAFF
TRBJ2-1,TRBV9,NA,NA,TGTGCCAGCAGGGGGCAGGGGGGTACCAATGAGCAGTTCTTC,CASRGQGGTNEQFF
TRBJ2-3,TRBV14,NA,NA,TGTGCCAGCAGCCCCTTGGCGGGCCCCGGCGATACGCAGTATTTT,CASSPLAGPGDTQYF
TRBJ2-4,TRBV2,NA,TRBD1,TGTGCCAGCAGTGAAAGGACAGGGGGCCGGGGGAACATTCAGTACTTC,CASSERTGGRGNIQYF
TRBJ2-7,TRBV19,NA,TRBD1,TGTGCCAGTAGTGCAGGGGGCCCCTACGAGCAGTACTTC,CASSAGGPYEQYF
TRBJ1-3,TRBV29-1,NA,TRBD1,TGCAGCGTTTCGGGGACAGCGAGCTCTGGAAACACCATATATTTT,CSVSGTASSGNTIYF
TRBJ2-4,TRBV20-1,NA,NA,TGCAGTGCTAGTGGACCTTACGCCGACAAAAACATTCAGTACTTC,CSASGPYADKNIQYF
TRBJ1-2,TRBV4-1,NA,NA,TGCGCCAGCAGCCAAAACGTTGCTAACTATGGCTACACCTTC,CASSQNVANYGYTF
TRBJ2-2,TRBV19,NA,NA,TGTGCCAGTAGTATCTCTCCTGGAATCAACACCGGGGAGCTGTTTTTT,CASSISPGINTGELFF
TRBJ2-5,TRBV6-5,NA,NA,TGTGCCAGCAGCTCGCGGGACTCTGGGGGTAGGGCCCAGTACTTC,CASSSRDSGGRAQYF
TRBJ2-3,TRBV7-2,NA,TRBD2,TGTGCCAGCAGCTTTGGCGGCGGGGGGACAGATACGCAGTATTTT,CASSFGGGGTDTQYF
TRBJ1-3,TRBV3-1/TRBV3-2,few,TRBD1,TGTGCCAGCAGCCTGGGACAGGGGGCCTTTGGAAACACCATATATTTT,CASSLGQGAFGNTIYF
TRBJ1-6,TRBV13,few,NA,TGTGCCAGCAGCTCCGAGGGGAGCTCCTATAATTCACCCCTCCACTTT,CASSSEGSSYNSPLHF
TRBJ2-1,TRBV5-1,NA,TRBD2,TGCGCCAGCAGCTTGCTGACTAGCGGTTCCAATGAGCAGTTCTTC,CASSLLTSGSNEQFF
TRBJ1-6,TRBV10-2,NA,NA,TGCGCCAGCAGTGCTAGCTCCTATAATTCACCCCTCCACTTT,CASSASSYNSPLHF
TRBJ1-6,TRBV27,NA,NA,TGTGCCAGCAGTTCGGGGAGGGGCGCCTATAATTCACCCCTCCACTTT,CASSSGRGAYNSPLHF
TRBJ2-7,TRBV11-2,NA,NA,TGTGCCAGCAGCTTAGGAGTCGGTTTCAGCTACGAGCAGTACTTC,CASSLGVGFSYEQYF
TRBJ1-2,TRBV7-2,NA,TRBD1,TGTGCCAGCAGCTCCGGGACAGGGAACACCTATGGCTACACCTTC,CASSSGTGNTYGYTF